This T cell receptor beta chain is drawn from a study of blood T cell repertoires in COVID-19. TCRdb's copy holds only in-frame clones and misses some; the assay was immunoSEQ multiplex PCR. This table holds 150,000 to 180,000 clones, around 90% found once. Germline lookup yields CDR1 SGDLS and CDR2 YYNGEE. Unmatched junction bases numbered 5, after V lost 6 bases and J lost 0 bases. This CDR3 region has 14 residues. The material sequenced was peripheral blood. The rearrangement uses TRBV9 and TRBJ1-1, with 7 positions matching TRBD1. This receptor was taken from a man in his fifties or sixties with acute or convalescent COVID-19. CDR3 coding DNA: TGTGCCAGCACCCGGGACAGTCTGAACACTGAAGCTTTCTTT. Its translation: CASTRDSLNTEAFF.